Following are 30 T cell receptor beta chains from one sample sequenced in a study of T cells in Graves' hyperthyroidism and ophthalmopathy. Regions amplified from RNA transcripts were the TCR beta CDR3 regions. The HTBI set primed first-round TCR CDR3 RT-PCR. Via MiXCR, TCRdb re-called the multiplex PCR reads, giving one row per CDR3 protein. The repertoire holds 20,000 to 30,000 distinct CDR3 sequences, over 35% seen once, with around a tenth in the top ten. The sequenced sample consisted of blood. The receptors derive from a woman aged 25-40 years with Graves' hyperthyroidism.

This clonotype was seen a handful of times. V is TRBV24-1 and J is TRBJ2-7; maybe TRBD1 (6 bases). V was trimmed by 5 bases and J by 3 bases, leaving 16 bases between them. The CDR3 spans 15 residues. Per germline, CDR1 KGHDR and CDR2 SFDVKD. CDR3 loop: CATSGNPGQDYEQYF. CDR3 bases: TGTGCCACCAGTGGGAACCCGGGACAAGACTACGAGCAGTACTTC.

The rearrangement uses TRBV7-3 and TRBJ2-2, with 7 bases lining up with TRBD1. V lost 4 bases to trimming and J lost 7 bases; unmatched junction nucleotides: 9. Germline V lookup: CDR1 SGHTA, CDR2 FQGTGA. The length of the CDR3 is 15 residues. The CDR3 region has the DNA TGTGCCAGCAGCTCCTCAGGGACAGAGCACGGGGAGCTGTTTTTT. This translates into CASSSSGTEHGELFF.

V and J are TRBV5-6 and TRBJ1-5, with a possible D match to TRBD1 (5 bases). The V end lost 0 bases, the J end lost 11 bases, and 15 bases lay between the germline ends. The CDR3 runs to 14 residues. Germline values: CDR1 SGHDT, CDR2 YYEEEE. CDR3 coding DNA: TGTGCCAGCAGCTTGGTTTTGGGGACGACGACCCAGCATTTT. Its protein product is CASSLVLGTTTQHF.

This clonotype was counted ten times or more. The gene calls are TRBV9 and TRBJ2-1; maybe TRBD2 (6 bases). The CDR3 contains 15 residues. Germline loops: CDR1 SGDLS, CDR2 YYNGEE. V was pared by 4 bases and J by 5 bases, with 16 bases between. In DNA, the CDR3 is TGTGCCAGCAGCCACACCGGGACTCGCAACAATGAGCAGTTCTTC. Protein product: CASSHTGTRNNEQFF.

This clonotype was counted ten times or more. V gene TRBV5-4 combines with J gene TRBJ1-4, with D unclear. This CDR3 is 13 amino acids long. V dropped 0 bases and J dropped 10 bases, with 10 bases sitting between them. Germline values: CDR1 SGHNT, CDR2 YYREEE (reference sequence). This CDR3 is CASSLEPDGKLFF. CDR3 in DNA: TGTGCCAGCAGCTTGGAGCCAGATGGAAAACTGTTTTTT. Filled out from reference TRBV5-4 and TRBJ1-4, the complete variable domain reads ETGVTQSPTHLIKTRGQQVTLRCSSQSGHNTVSWYQQALGQGPQFIFQYYREEENGRGNFPPRFSGLQFPNYSSELNVNALELDDSALYLCASSLEPDGKLFFGSGTQLSVL.

For this clonotype: A read error may account for a junction end that differs from germline. The chain links TRBV7-7 to TRBJ1-6; no reliable D call. The CDR3 consists of 14 residues. CDR1 and CDR2 from the germline V gene are SSHAT and FNYEAQ (reference sequence). Here the CDR3 DNA reads TGTGCTAGCAGCTTAGAGGGCGGGAATTCACCCCTCCACTTT. Translation: CASSLEGGNSPLHF.

This clonotype was recorded many times. CDR3 coding DNA: TGCGCCAGCAGCTTATTGGCAGGGGACCACGAGCAGTACTTC. Translated, it gives CASSLLAGDHEQYF. The genes are TRBV5-1 and TRBJ2-7; D perhaps matches TRBD1 (6 bases). V was pared by 2 bases and J by 5 bases, with 14 bases between. Germline CDR1 reads SGHRS; CDR2 reads YFSETQ. The CDR3 is 14 amino acids.

J is TRBJ1-1 and V is TRBV15; 10 bases match TRBD1. The CDR3 sequence is 20 residues long. J lost 4 bases, V lost 0 bases, and 17 bases had no gene match. Germline assignment: CDR1 LNHNV and CDR2 YYDKDF (reference sequence). CDR3 protein: CATSRDCPPGTGEFGTEAFF. In DNA, the CDR3 is TGTGCCACCAGCAGAGATTGCCCTCCCGGGACAGGGGAGTTTGGCACTGAAGCTTTCTTT.

This clonotype was seen repeatedly, ten times or more. CDR3 protein: CASSHSNSPLHF. The CDR3 DNA sequence: TGTGCCAGCAGCCACTCAAATTCACCCCTCCACTTT. This rearrangement joins TRBV6-1 to TRBJ1-6; D is unclear. Deletions cut 6 bases from V and 7 bases from J, with 7 bases between. Germline CDR1 reads MNHNS; CDR2 reads SASEGT. The CDR3 contains 12 residues.

Judged by abundance, this clonotype is medium-sized (0.01 to 0.1%). V is TRBV20-1 and J is TRBJ1-2; 11 nucleotides line up with TRBD1. The CDR3 length is 15 residues. The germline gives CDR1 DFQATT, CDR2 SNEGSKA (reference sequence). V shed 2 bases and J 3 bases; nucleotides not matched to a gene: 5. The CDR3, as DNA: TGCAGTGCTAGACTAGGACAGGGGGCAGACTATGGCTACACCTTC. This translates into CSARLGQGADYGYTF.

To note about this clonotype: This CDR3 fails to terminate in the conserved phenylalanine or tryptophan, so it likely reflects a read error. The V gene is TRBV20-1, the J gene TRBJ2-7, with D perhaps matching TRBD1 (5 bases). CDR3 length equals 10 residues. In germline, CDR1 is DFQATT, CDR2 SNEGSKA (reference sequence). CDR3 DNA: TGTAGTGCTATCAAGGGGCAGCAGTACATC. This gives the protein CSAIKGQQYI.

The chain carries TRBV7-3 and TRBJ2-2, with 13 bases aligning to TRBD2. The CDR3 sequence is 19 residues long. Germline-derived CDR1 and CDR2 are SGHTA and FQGTGA. Trimming at V came to 5 bases and at J to 2 bases, leaving 11 bases not matched to a gene. The CDR3 nucleotides read TGTGCCAGCAGCGCGGGACTAGCGGGGAGTAGACCAAACACCGGGGAGCTGTTTTTT. Translating it yields CASSAGLAGSRPNTGELFF.

This clonotype was detected many times. This chain joins TRBV3-1 and TRBJ2-1; D is possibly TRBD1 or TRBD2 (5 bases each). V lost 4 bases, J lost 0 bases, and 16 bases lay in between. The CDR3 runs to 17 residues. Germline CDR1 is LGHDT and CDR2 is YNNKEL (reference sequence). The CDR3 nucleotides read TGTGCCAGCAGCCCATCGACGGGACCGAGCTCCTACAATGAGCAGTTCTTC. Its translation: CASSPSTGPSSYNEQFF.

A remark on this clonotype: Germline and junction disagree at one end, which may indicate a read error. The chain couples TRBV2 to TRBJ2-3, with 8 bases aligning to TRBD2. CDR1 is SNHLY and CDR2 is FYNNEI in the germline V gene. This CDR3 contains 14 residues. CDR3 nucleotide sequence: TGCGCCAGCATACTAGCGGCCTACGCAGATACGCAGTATTTT. It is translated as CASILAAYADTQYF.

The gene calls are TRBV29-1 and TRBJ2-1; 8 bases are shared with TRBD2. The CDR3 sequence is 15 residues long. V lost 7 bases, J lost 4 bases, and 12 bases stayed unmatched. Germline V gene sequence: CDR1 SQVTM, CDR2 ANQGSEA. CDR3 loop: CSGSSGNGPYNEQFF. Here the CDR3 DNA reads TGCAGCGGGAGTAGCGGGAACGGGCCGTACAATGAGCAGTTCTTC.

This chain uses TRBV12-5 with TRBJ1-2; possibly TRBD1 for D (5 bases). There are 12 residues in the CDR3. Trimming shortened V by 5 bases and J by 7 bases, and 11 bases separated the two germline ends. Germline CDR1 is LGHNT and CDR2 is FRNRAP. CDR3 bases: TGTGCTAGTGGTCAACAGGAGGGTGGCTACACCTTC. Translated, it gives CASGQQEGGYTF. The entire variable domain, with the rest obtained from reference TRBV12-5 and TRBJ1-2, is as follows: DARVTQTPRHKVTEMGQEVTMRCQPILGHNTVFWYRQTMMQGLELLAYFRNRAPLDDSGMPKDRFSAEMPDATLATLKIQPSEPRDSAVYFCASGQQEGGYTFGSGTRLTVV.

This clonotype appeared once. CDR3 bases: TGTGCCAGCAGTGATGGAGGGACTAGCGGGAGCGAGCAGTACTTC. It yields the protein CASSDGGTSGSEQYF. The chain combines TRBV2 with TRBJ2-7; 14 bases line up with TRBD2. The CDR3 runs 15 residues. Germline V gives CDR1 SNHLY, CDR2 FYNNEI. Trimming at V came to 3 bases and at J to 6 bases, leaving 4 bases not matched to a gene.

The rearrangement uses TRBV19 and TRBJ2-7, with unresolved D. The CDR3 is made up of 13 amino acids. Germline-derived CDR1 and CDR2 are LNHDA and SQIVND (reference sequence). V lost 5 bases to trimming and J lost 1 base, with 9 bases between them. The chain's CDR3 is CASSLVGSYEQYF. The CDR3 DNA reads TGTGCCAGTAGTTTAGTGGGATCCTACGAGCAGTACTTC.

V and J are TRBV4-2 and TRBJ2-7, with 13 bases lining up with TRBD2. CDR3 size: 13 residues. Germline trimming cut 5 bases from V and 9 bases from J; bases unmatched to any gene: 4. Germline CDR1 is LGHNA and CDR2 is YNFKEQ. The CDR3 here is CASSSRTSGRQYF. The CDR3 coding sequence is TGTGCCAGCAGCTCCCGGACTAGCGGGAGGCAGTACTTC.

A remark on this clonotype: The junction departs from the called germline gene at one end, perhaps through a read error. The rearrangement uses TRBV7-7 and TRBJ2-1, with a possible D match to TRBD1 (6 bases). The length of the CDR3 is 14 residues. Per the germline V gene, CDR1 is SSHAT and CDR2 is FNYEAQ (reference sequence). The CDR3 nucleotides read TGTGCTAGCAGCTTAGCCACAGGGTACAATGAGCAGTTCTTC. Protein sequence: CASSLATGYNEQFF.

This clonotype was detected ten times or more. The J gene is TRBJ1-2, the V gene TRBV7-9; 9 nucleotides line up with TRBD1. Germline assignment: CDR1 SEHNR and CDR2 FQNEAQ (reference sequence). This CDR3 region has 15 residues. The V gene end was trimmed by 5 bases and the J gene end by 3 bases; junction bases not matched to a gene: 7. CDR3 in DNA: TGTGCCAGCAGCAGCCGGGACAGGGAATACTATGGCTACACCTTC. This translates into CASSSRDREYYGYTF.

At least ten counts were recorded for this clonotype. This chain joins TRBV2 and TRBJ2-3, with 10 bases aligning to TRBD2. The CDR3 is 14 residues long. CDR1 is SNHLY, CDR2 FYNNEI, per germline. The J segment lost 4 bases and the V segment lost 6 bases, leaving 4 bases of the junction unmatched. The CDR3 spells CASSLAGVADTQYF. The CDR3 region has the DNA TGTGCCAGCAGCCTAGCGGGAGTGGCAGATACGCAGTATTTT. The entire variable domain, with the rest obtained from reference TRBV2 and TRBJ2-3, is as follows: EPEVTQTPSHQVTQMGQEVILRCVPISNHLYFYWYRQILGQKVEFLVSFYNNEISEKSEIFDDQFSVERPDGSNFTLKIRSTKLEDSAMYFCASSLAGVADTQYFGPGTRLTVL.

Sample share makes this clonotype medium-sized. J is TRBJ2-1 and V is TRBV20-1; tentatively, D is TRBD2 (5 bases). The germline gives CDR1 DFQATT, CDR2 SNEGSKA (reference sequence). Trimming removed 0 bases at V and 0 bases at J, with 6 bases between. The CDR3 has 14 residues. The CDR3 DNA reads as TGCAGTGCTAGAGATGGGAGCTCCTACAATGAGCAGTTCTTC. It yields the protein CSARDGSSYNEQFF.

This rearrangement joins TRBV20-1 to TRBJ2-7; D could derive from TRBD1 or TRBD2 (6 bases each). This CDR3 comprises 15 residues. The V end was cut by 4 bases, the J end by 6 bases, with 22 bases between. From germline, CDR1 is DFQATT and CDR2 SNEGSKA (reference sequence). The CDR3 nucleotides read TGCAGTGCTATCGTACCATTGTCCGGGGGCTCCGAGCAGTACTTC. Its protein product is CSAIVPLSGGSEQYF.

The chain employs TRBV20-1 and TRBJ2-1; D might be TRBD2 (6 bases). The germline gives CDR1 DFQATT, CDR2 SNEGSKA (reference sequence). Trimming took 3 bases from V and 5 from J, leaving 20 bases between them. The CDR3 is 16 amino acids. This CDR3 is CSASPLVVAEDNEQFF. CDR3 nucleotide sequence: TGCAGTGCTAGCCCCTTGGTTGTAGCGGAAGACAATGAGCAGTTCTTC.

V is TRBV20-1 and J is TRBJ2-3; 15 positions match TRBD2. Germline CDR1 reads DFQATT; CDR2 reads SNEGSKA (reference sequence). This CDR3 has 18 amino acids. V gave up 5 bases and J gave up 2 bases; unmatched junction bases: 11. CDR3: CSAYSSGLAGGYTDTQYF. In nucleotides, the CDR3 is TGCAGTGCTTATTCTTCGGGACTAGCGGGAGGTTACACAGATACGCAGTATTTT.

In its sample, this clonotype was seen a few times. The CDR3 sequence is CASSLTGGGGNEKLFF. CDR3 bases: TGTGCCAGCAGTTTAACGGGGGGGGGAGGGAATGAAAAACTGTTTTTT. This chain connects TRBV28 to TRBJ1-4; a possible D gene is TRBD1 (5 bases). CDR1 is MDHEN, CDR2 SYDVKM, per germline. The germline V and J ends were trimmed by 2 bases and 5 bases, with 15 bases remaining between them. The CDR3 length is 16 residues.

The chain joins TRBV9 to TRBJ2-7, with TRBD1 matching 8 bases. V dropped 4 bases and J dropped 3; count of bases not matched to a gene: 9. The CDR3 spans 15 residues. Germline CDR1 and CDR2: SGDLS and YYNGEE. As DNA, the CDR3 is TGTGCCAGCAGCCCTTCCGGGGGACAGGACTACGAGCAGTACTTC. It translates to CASSPSGGQDYEQYF.

In its sample, this clonotype was seen many times. The chain is built from TRBV3-1 and TRBJ2-1, with 7 positions matching TRBD2. The CDR3 totals 14 residues. Looked up from germline, CDR1 is LGHDT and CDR2 is YNNKEL (reference sequence). V lost 4 bases, J lost 6 bases, and 6 bases stayed unmatched. The DNA of the CDR3 is TGTGCCAGCAGCCCGAGACTAGCTTTCAATGAGCAGTTCTTC. This sequence encodes CASSPRLAFNEQFF.

The chain uses TRBV24-1 and TRBJ2-7; 8 bases map to TRBD1. The CDR3 has 15 amino acids. Trimming cost V 2 bases and J 1 base; bases outside gene matches: 3. CDR1 and CDR2 from the germline V gene are KGHDR and SFDVKD. The CDR3 here is CATSDSRDRSYEQYF. CDR3 in DNA: TGTGCCACCAGTGATTCCCGGGACAGGTCCTACGAGCAGTACTTC.